Presented here are 24 T cell receptor beta chains from one specimen sequenced in a study of Ad26.COV2.S vaccination and SARS-CoV-2 variants. Data came from immunoSEQ multiplex PCR; TCRdb stores just in-frame clones and leaves some out. This repertoire shows about 370,000 clones, approximately 86% found once; its top ten account for 3.5%. Treatment given: around 19 received Ad26.COV2.S at low or high dose, single or two shots; roughly 5 received placebo; per-sample allocation not given. Collection of samples fell on day 63 after the first vaccine or placebo injection. Source: peripheral blood, taken in a trial of Ad26.COV2.S vaccine versus placebo. These receptors were obtained from a person aged 18-60 years who received the Ad26.COV2.S COVID-19 vaccine or a placebo.

V is TRBV18 and J is TRBJ2-3; TRBD2 might be the D (5 bases). The CDR3 covers 14 residues. Between the trimmed V and J ends, which lost 0 bases and 3 bases, there was a span of 7 bases. Germline V gene sequence: CDR1 KGHSH, CDR2 LQKENI. The CDR3 spells CASSPPSGTDTQYF. CDR3 bases: TGTGCCAGCTCACCACCTTCGGGAACAGATACGCAGTATTTT.

The chain is built from TRBV5-1 and TRBJ2-7, with TRBD1 matching 8 bases. This CDR3 is built from 16 residues. The V and J ends lost 0 bases and 4 bases, in that order; junction bases with no gene match: 9. Per germline, CDR1 SGHRS and CDR2 YFSETQ. CDR3 sequence: CASSLVFSDRVYEQYF. CDR3 sequence (DNA): TGCGCCAGCAGCTTGGTGTTTTCGGACAGGGTGTACGAGCAGTACTTC.

This clone came up a few times. The rearrangement joins TRBV5-1 to TRBJ1-1; 8 bases map to TRBD1. Germline trimming cut 0 bases from V and 3 bases from J; bases unmatched to any gene: 4. The germline gives CDR1 SGHRS, CDR2 YFSETQ. The CDR3 loop spans 15 amino acids. The CDR3 is CASSLAGTGYTEAFF. The DNA for the CDR3 is TGCGCCAGCAGCTTGGCAGGGACAGGCTACACTGAAGCTTTCTTT. Full variable domain (rest looked up from reference TRBV5-1 and TRBJ1-1): KAGVTQTPRYLIKTRGQQVTLSCSPISGHRSVSWYQQTPGQGLQFLFEYFSETQRNKGNFPGRFSGRQFSNSRSEMNVSTLELGDSALYLCASSLAGTGYTEAFFGQGTRLTVV.

This clone showed up just a few times. The rearrangement joins TRBV5-5 to TRBJ2-7; 8 bases align to TRBD1. Germline V lookup: CDR1 SGHKS, CDR2 YYEKEE (reference sequence). The trim removed 5 bases at V and 3 bases at J, leaving 7 bases unmatched. This CDR3 comprises 14 residues. The CDR3 region is CASSYDRGGYEQYF. The CDR3 coding sequence is TGTGCCAGCAGTTACGACAGGGGAGGCTACGAGCAGTACTTC.

The J gene is TRBJ1-1, the V gene TRBV28; tentative D call: TRBD1 (5 bases). V lost 0 bases and J 5 bases, leaving 10 bases between the germline ends. Germline V gene data show CDR1 as MDHEN and CDR2 as SYDVKM. This CDR3 has 14 residues. The CDR3 spells CASSLWAGSTEAFF. Here the CDR3 DNA reads TGTGCCAGCAGTTTATGGGCAGGGAGTACTGAAGCTTTCTTT.

The chain carries TRBV4-2 and TRBJ1-5; TRBD1 might be the D (6 bases). V was cut by 0 bases and J by 5 bases, with 20 bases left in between. CDR1 LGHNA and CDR2 YNFKEQ come from the germline V gene. This CDR3 spans 18 amino acids. CDR3 nucleotide sequence: TGTGCCAGCAGCCAAGAAGGGGCTCTCAGGGGAGGGCATCAGCCCCAGCATTTT. It encodes CASSQEGALRGGHQPQHF.

The chain recombines TRBV5-1 with TRBJ1-2, with TRBD1 as a possible D gene (6 bases). CDR1 SGHRS and CDR2 YFSETQ come from the germline V gene. V was cut by 4 bases and J by 11 bases, with 18 bases left in between. The CDR3 spans 13 residues. Here the CDR3 reads CASSPDSLDRYTF. CDR3 coding DNA: TGCGCCAGCAGCCCGGACAGCCTAGATAGGTACACCTTC.

The J gene is TRBJ1-4, the V gene TRBV6-5; the D is unclear. The CDR3 is 13 residues long. V lost 7 bases to trimming and J lost 7 bases, with 13 bases between them. The germline gives CDR1 MNHEY, CDR2 SVGAGI. CDR3 nucleotides: TGTGCCAGCACCCCCGGGGAGAGTGAAAAACTGTTTTTT. Translating gives CASTPGESEKLFF.

V and J are TRBV27 and TRBJ2-1; no clear D. This CDR3 is 12 amino acids long. Germline CDR1 is MNHEY and CDR2 is SMNVEV (reference sequence). Trimming took 2 bases from V and 5 from J, leaving 4 bases between them. The CDR3 DNA reads TGTGCCAGCAGTTTACAGAACAATGAGCAGTTCTTC. This encodes CASSLQNNEQFF.

The V and J genes are TRBV19 and TRBJ2-7; 10 bases map to TRBD1. The V gene's germline CDR1 is LNHDA and CDR2 SQIVND (reference sequence). V shed 6 bases, J shed 3 bases, and the junction held 8 bases outside the gene matches. There are 15 residues in the CDR3. DNA of the CDR3: TGTGCCAGTAGCGTGGGGACAGGGGATTTCTACGAGCAGTACTTC. Its protein is CASSVGTGDFYEQYF.

The chain links TRBV6-5 to TRBJ2-7, with D possibly called TRBD1 or TRBD2 (5 bases each). Between the trimmed V and J ends, which lost 6 bases and 3 bases, there was a span of 12 bases. Germline V gives CDR1 MNHEY, CDR2 SVGAGI. The CDR3 covers 13 residues. The CDR3: CASRGEGLYEQYF. The CDR3 DNA reads TGTGCCAGCAGGGGCGAGGGGCTCTACGAGCAGTACTTC.

The CDR3 DNA sequence: TGTGCCAGCAGCACCCGGACTCCCATTAGCAATCAGCCCCAGCATTTT. Translating it yields CASSTRTPISNQPQHF. This chain connects TRBV5-8 to TRBJ1-5; D is undetermined. In germline, CDR1 is SGHTS, CDR2 YDEGEE. CDR3 length: 16 residues. Trimming left V 4 bases short and J 0 bases short, with 14 bases between.

This clone was seen only a few times. J is TRBJ1-6 and V is TRBV4-3; maybe TRBD1 (6 bases). V gave up 6 bases and J gave up 6 bases, with 12 bases separating them. CDR1 and CDR2 from the germline V gene are LGHNA and YSLEER. The CDR3 contains 14 residues. Written as DNA, the CDR3 is TGCGCCAGCAGTTCCGGGGGCGTTAATTCACCCCTCCACTTT. Translation: CASSSGGVNSPLHF.

This clone showed up many times. The J gene is TRBJ2-1, the V gene TRBV6-2 or TRBV6-3; D unresolved. Trimming shortened V by 6 bases and J by 1 base, and 4 bases separated the two germline ends. The CDR3 runs to 12 residues. Germline CDR1 MNHEY, CDR2 SVGEGT. The CDR3 DNA sequence: TGTGCCAGCAGCAGATCCTACAATGAGCAGTTCTTC. Translation: CASSRSYNEQFF.

V and J are TRBV2 and TRBJ1-3; TRBD1 might be the D (5 bases). V lost 1 base to trimming and J lost 4 bases, with 11 bases between them. This CDR3 contains 15 residues. From germline, CDR1 is SNHLY and CDR2 FYNNEI. As DNA, the CDR3 is TGTGCCAGCAGTGAAGAGAAGGGGAAAGGAAACACCATATATTTT. This codes for CASSEEKGKGNTIYF.

With regard to this clone: A far larger clone is only one base removed, so a read error is likely. Other DNA sequences in this specimen translate into the identical CDR3. CDR3 region: CASSLDTDTQYF. CDR3 bases: TGTGCCAGCAGCTTGGACACAGATACGCAGTATTTT. This chain connects TRBV5-4 to TRBJ2-3; no firm D call. CDR3 length: 12 amino acids. The ends were cut back, 0 bases at V and 2 bases at J, with 1 base in the middle. Germline CDR1 SGHNT, CDR2 YYREEE (reference sequence).

CDR3 sequence (DNA): TGTGCCAGCAGCTTGGACAAGGAGGGGGCCTACGAGCAGTACTTC. Amino acids: CASSLDKEGAYEQYF. V and J are TRBV5-4 and TRBJ2-7; tentatively, D is TRBD1 or TRBD2 (6 bases each). V was trimmed by 0 bases and J by 2 bases, leaving 12 bases between them. The CDR3 consists of 15 residues. The germline V gene encodes CDR1 SGHNT and CDR2 YYREEE (reference sequence).

The V gene is TRBV5-5, the J gene TRBJ1-1; D may be TRBD1 (5 bases). V lost 4 bases, J lost 0 bases, and 10 bases lay in between. The CDR3 has 14 amino acids. CDR1 and CDR2 from the germline V gene are SGHKS and YYEKEE (reference sequence). CDR3 nucleotide sequence: TGTGCCAGCAGCCTCAGGGTATTGAACACTGAAGCTTTCTTT. Translating gives CASSLRVLNTEAFF.

This rearrangement joins TRBV7-9 to TRBJ2-1, with D possibly TRBD1 on 6 matching bases. V was pared by 7 bases and J by 7 bases, with 20 bases between. Germline-derived CDR1 and CDR2 are SEHNR and FQNEAQ (reference sequence). This CDR3 contains 15 residues. The CDR3 reads CASTLGAGKKNEQFF. CDR3 in DNA: TGTGCCAGCACCTTGGGGGCAGGGAAAAAGAATGAGCAGTTCTTC.

This sequence joins TRBV6-6 and TRBJ2-3; D gene uncertain. Germline CDR1 is MNHNY and CDR2 is SVGAGI (reference sequence). Trimming pared 2 bases from V and 1 base from J, leaving 10 bases between. This CDR3 region has 15 residues. DNA of the CDR3: TGTGCCAGCAGTTACAGGCAACGTGGCACAGATACGCAGTATTTT. It translates to CASSYRQRGTDTQYF.

With respect to this clone: Other DNA variants within this sample encode the same CDR3. The chain employs TRBV2 and TRBJ1-2; a weak D match, TRBD1 (5 bases). V gave up 3 bases and J gave up 4 bases, with 6 bases separating them. Germline V gene data show CDR1 as SNHLY and CDR2 as FYNNEI. The CDR3 loop spans 12 amino acids. As DNA, the CDR3 is TGTGCCAGCAGTGACGACAGCTATGGCTACACCTTC. The encoded protein is CASSDDSYGYTF. Full variable domain (rest looked up from reference TRBV2 and TRBJ1-2): EPEVTQTPSHQVTQMGQEVILRCVPISNHLYFYWYRQILGQKVEFLVSFYNNEISEKSEIFDDQFSVERPDGSNFTLKIRSTKLEDSAMYFCASSDDSYGYTFGSGTRLTVV.

This rearrangement joins TRBV7-9 to TRBJ2-1, with 15 positions matching TRBD2. With 7 bases clipped from V and 0 bases from J, the junction kept 7 bases outside the gene matches. CDR1 is SEHNR, CDR2 FQNEAQ, per germline (reference sequence). The CDR3 totals 18 residues. This CDR3 reads CASNPGLAGGSSYNEQFF. The CDR3 coding sequence is TGTGCCAGCAACCCGGGACTAGCGGGGGGCAGCTCCTACAATGAGCAGTTCTTC.

The rearrangement uses TRBV5-1 and TRBJ1-5; D remains ambiguous. V gave up 4 bases and J gave up 2 bases, with 10 bases separating them. The germline CDR1 and CDR2 sequences are SGHRS and YFSETQ. This CDR3 spans 14 amino acids. DNA for the CDR3: TGCGCCAGCAGCCAAGGCGGGGGCAATCAGCCCCAGCATTTT. Translation: CASSQGGGNQPQHF.

To note about this clone: Other DNA variants within this sample encode the same CDR3. The CDR3 sequence is CASSLVYEQYF. CDR3 bases: TGTGCCAGCAGCTTGGTTTACGAGCAGTACTTC. The rearrangement joins TRBV5-8 to TRBJ2-7; D remains ambiguous. Trimming pared 0 bases from V and 4 bases from J, leaving 2 bases between. The CDR3 length is 11 residues. The germline V gene has CDR1 SGHTS and CDR2 YDEGEE.